This T cell receptor beta chain was obtained from a study of cytomegalovirus exposure and HLA in healthy donors. Study outcomes and limitations: Reportedly, TCR beta sequences accurately predicted HLA-A and HLA-B alleles in most subjects. In a later analysis, common viral pathogens appeared linked to several of the most significant clusters.

With regard to this clone: Antigen unknown.

The study ran its PCR with 60 Vbeta and 13 Jbeta primers. Original methodology: There were tens of millions of unique TCR beta chains by a later count, and approximately 10 million of them were shared. Measured with immunoSEQ multiplex PCR; TCRdb has only the in-frame clones, and not every one. V, J and clone size are those of that table, while D and trimming were read from the DNA. The sample shows 120,000 or so clones, approximately 87% of them seen only once. The CDR3 extends over 17 amino acids. The germline V gene encodes CDR1 LNHDA and CDR2 SQIVND (reference sequence). V lost 2 bases, J lost 4 bases, and 13 bases stayed unmatched.

The rearrangement links TRBV19 to TRBJ2-5; TRBD2 agrees at 7 bases. The clonotype originates from a man aged 18 to 30 in good health and CMV-seropositive. Sequencing was performed on PBMCs. Written as DNA, the CDR3 is TGTGCCAGTAGTATAACCCCTGTTGGGGGGGGAAGAGAGACCCAGTACTTC. As protein: CASSITPVGGGRETQYF.